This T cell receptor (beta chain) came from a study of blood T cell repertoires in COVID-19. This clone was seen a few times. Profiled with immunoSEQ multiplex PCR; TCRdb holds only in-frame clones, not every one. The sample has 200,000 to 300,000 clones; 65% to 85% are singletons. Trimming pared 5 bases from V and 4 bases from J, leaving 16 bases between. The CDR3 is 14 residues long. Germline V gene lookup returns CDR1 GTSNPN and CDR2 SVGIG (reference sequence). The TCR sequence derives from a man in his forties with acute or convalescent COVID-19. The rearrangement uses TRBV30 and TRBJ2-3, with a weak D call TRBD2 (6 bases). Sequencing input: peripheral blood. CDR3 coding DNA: TGTGCCTGGGGGGGACGGGGAGGACCAGATACGCAGTATTTT. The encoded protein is CAWGGRGGPDTQYF.